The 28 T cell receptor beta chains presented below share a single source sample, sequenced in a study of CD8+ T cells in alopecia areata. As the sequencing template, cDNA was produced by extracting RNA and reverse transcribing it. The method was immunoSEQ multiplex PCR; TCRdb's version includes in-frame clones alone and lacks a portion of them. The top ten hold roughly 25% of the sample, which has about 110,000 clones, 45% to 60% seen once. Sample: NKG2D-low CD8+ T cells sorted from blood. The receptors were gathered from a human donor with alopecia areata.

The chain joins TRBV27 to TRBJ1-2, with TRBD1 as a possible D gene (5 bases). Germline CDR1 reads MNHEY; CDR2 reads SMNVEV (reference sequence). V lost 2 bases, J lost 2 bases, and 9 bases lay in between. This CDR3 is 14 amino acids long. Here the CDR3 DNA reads TGTGCCAGCAGTTTAGGGGCTAAAAACTATGGCTACACCTTC. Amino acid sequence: CASSLGAKNYGYTF.

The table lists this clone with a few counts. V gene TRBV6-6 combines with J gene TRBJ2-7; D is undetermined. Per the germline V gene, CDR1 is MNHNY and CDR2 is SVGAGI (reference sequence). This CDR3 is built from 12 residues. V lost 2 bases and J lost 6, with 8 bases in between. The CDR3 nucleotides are TGTGCCAGCAGTTACGCCAGGCCCGAGCAGTACTTC. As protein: CASSYARPEQYF.

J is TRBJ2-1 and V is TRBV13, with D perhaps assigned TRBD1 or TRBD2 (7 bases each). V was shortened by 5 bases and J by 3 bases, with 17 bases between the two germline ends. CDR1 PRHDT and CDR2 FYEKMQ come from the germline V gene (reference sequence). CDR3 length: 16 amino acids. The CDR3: CASSPTQGEGYNEQFF. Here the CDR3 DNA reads TGTGCCAGCAGCCCTACCCAGGGGGAGGGCTACAATGAGCAGTTCTTC.

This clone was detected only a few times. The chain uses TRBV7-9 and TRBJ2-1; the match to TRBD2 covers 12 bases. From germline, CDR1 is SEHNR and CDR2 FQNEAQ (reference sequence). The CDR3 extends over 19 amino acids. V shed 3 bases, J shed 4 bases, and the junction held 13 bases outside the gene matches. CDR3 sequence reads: CASSFPQVAGLAGYNEQFF. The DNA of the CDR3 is TGTGCCAGCAGCTTTCCACAGGTTGCAGGACTAGCGGGATACAATGAGCAGTTCTTC.

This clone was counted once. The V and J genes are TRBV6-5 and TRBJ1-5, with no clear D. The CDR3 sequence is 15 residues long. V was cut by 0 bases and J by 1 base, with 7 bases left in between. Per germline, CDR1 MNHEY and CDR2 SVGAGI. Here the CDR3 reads CASSYSAGSNQPQHF. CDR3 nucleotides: TGTGCCAGCAGTTACTCGGCGGGGAGCAATCAGCCCCAGCATTTT.

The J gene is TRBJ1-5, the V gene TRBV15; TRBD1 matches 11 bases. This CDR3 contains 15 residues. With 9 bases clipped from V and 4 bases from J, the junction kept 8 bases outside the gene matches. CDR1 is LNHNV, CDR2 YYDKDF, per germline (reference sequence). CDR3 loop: CATSMDRGPNQPQHF. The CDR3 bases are TGTGCCACATCAATGGACAGGGGGCCAAATCAGCCCCAGCATTTT. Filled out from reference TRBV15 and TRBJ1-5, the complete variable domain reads DAMVIQNPRYQVTQFGKPVTLSCSQTLNHNVMYWYQQKSSQAPKLLFHYYDKDFNNEADTPDNFQSRRPNTSFCFLDIRSPGLGDTAMYLCATSMDRGPNQPQHFGDGTRLSIL.

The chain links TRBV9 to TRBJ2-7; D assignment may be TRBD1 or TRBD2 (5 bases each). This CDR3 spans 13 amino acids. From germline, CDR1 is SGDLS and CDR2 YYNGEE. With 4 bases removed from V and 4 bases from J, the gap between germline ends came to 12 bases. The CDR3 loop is CASSTGTDYEQYF. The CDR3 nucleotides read TGTGCCAGCAGCACCGGGACGGATTACGAGCAGTACTTC.

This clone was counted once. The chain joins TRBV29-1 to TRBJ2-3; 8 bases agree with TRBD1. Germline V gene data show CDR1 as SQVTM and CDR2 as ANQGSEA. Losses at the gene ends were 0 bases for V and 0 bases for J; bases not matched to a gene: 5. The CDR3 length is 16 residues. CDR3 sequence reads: CSVEDPRDRSTDTQYF. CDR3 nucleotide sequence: TGCAGCGTTGAAGACCCCCGGGACAGGAGCACAGATACGCAGTATTTT.

The CDR3 is CASSVWDGETQYF. In nucleotides, the CDR3 is TGTGCCAGCAGCGTTTGGGACGGAGAGACCCAGTACTTC. The rearrangement uses TRBV9 and TRBJ2-5; the D gene could be TRBD1 or TRBD2 (5 bases each). The V end lost 2 bases, the J end lost 4 bases, and 9 bases lay between the germline ends. CDR1 is SGDLS and CDR2 is YYNGEE in the germline V gene. The CDR3 extends over 13 amino acids.

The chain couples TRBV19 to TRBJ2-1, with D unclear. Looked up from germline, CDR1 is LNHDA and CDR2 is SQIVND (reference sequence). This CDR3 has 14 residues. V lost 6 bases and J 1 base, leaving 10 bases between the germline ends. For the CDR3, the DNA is TGTGCCAGTAGATATAAGGTGTCCTACAATGAGCAGTTCTTC. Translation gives CASRYKVSYNEQFF.

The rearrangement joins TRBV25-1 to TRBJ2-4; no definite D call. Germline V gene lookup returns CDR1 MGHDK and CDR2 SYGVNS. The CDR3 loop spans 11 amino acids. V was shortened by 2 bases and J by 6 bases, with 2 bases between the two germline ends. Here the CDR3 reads CASSEGNIQYF. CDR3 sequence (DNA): TGTGCCAGCAGTGAAGGAAACATTCAGTACTTC.

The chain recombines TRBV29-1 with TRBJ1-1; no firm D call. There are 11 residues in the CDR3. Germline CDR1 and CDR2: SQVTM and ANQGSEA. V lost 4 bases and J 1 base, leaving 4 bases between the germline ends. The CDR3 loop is CSVVGNTEAFF. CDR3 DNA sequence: TGCAGCGTTGTCGGGAACACTGAAGCTTTCTTT.

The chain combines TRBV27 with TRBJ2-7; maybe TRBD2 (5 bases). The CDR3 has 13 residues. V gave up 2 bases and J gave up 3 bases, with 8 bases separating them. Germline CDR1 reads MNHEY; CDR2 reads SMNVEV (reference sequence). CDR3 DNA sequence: TGTGCCAGCAGTTTAAGGGCGGGCTACGAGCAGTACTTC. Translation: CASSLRAGYEQYF.

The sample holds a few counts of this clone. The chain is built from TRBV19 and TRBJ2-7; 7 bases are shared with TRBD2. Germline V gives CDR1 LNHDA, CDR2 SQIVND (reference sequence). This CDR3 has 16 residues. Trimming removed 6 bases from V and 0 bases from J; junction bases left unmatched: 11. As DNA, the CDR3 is TGTGCCAGTAGCCTTCTTGGGAGGGACGGCTCCTACGAGCAGTACTTC. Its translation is CASSLLGRDGSYEQYF.

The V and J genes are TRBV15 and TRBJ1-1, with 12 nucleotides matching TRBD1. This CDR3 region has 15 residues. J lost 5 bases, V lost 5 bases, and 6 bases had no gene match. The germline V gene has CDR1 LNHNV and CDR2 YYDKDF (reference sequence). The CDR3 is CATSRDRGLGTEAFF. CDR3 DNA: TGTGCCACCAGCCGGGACAGGGGGCTGGGGACTGAAGCTTTCTTT.

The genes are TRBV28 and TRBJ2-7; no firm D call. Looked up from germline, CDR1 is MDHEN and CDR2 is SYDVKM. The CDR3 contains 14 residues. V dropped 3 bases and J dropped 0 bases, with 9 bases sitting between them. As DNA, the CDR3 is TGTGCCAGCAGTTTGCAGGCTACCTCCTACGAGCAGTACTTC. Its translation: CASSLQATSYEQYF.

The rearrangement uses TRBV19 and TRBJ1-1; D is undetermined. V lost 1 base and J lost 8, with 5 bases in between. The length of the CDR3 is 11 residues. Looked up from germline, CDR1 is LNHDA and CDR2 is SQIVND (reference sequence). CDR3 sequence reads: CASSIAQEAFF. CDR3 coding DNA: TGTGCCAGTAGTATAGCGCAGGAAGCTTTCTTT. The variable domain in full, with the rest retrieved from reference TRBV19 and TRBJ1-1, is DGGITQSPKYLFRKEGQNVTLSCEQNLNHDAMYWYRQDPGQGLRLIYYSQIVNDFQKGDIAEGYSVSREKKESFPLTVTSAQKNPTAFYLCASSIAQEAFFGQGTRLTVV.

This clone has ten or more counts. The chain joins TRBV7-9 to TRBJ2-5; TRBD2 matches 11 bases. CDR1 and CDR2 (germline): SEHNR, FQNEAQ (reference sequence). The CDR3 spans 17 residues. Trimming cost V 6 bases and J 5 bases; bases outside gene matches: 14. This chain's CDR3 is CASSQSSGRIPGETQYF. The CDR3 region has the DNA TGTGCCAGCAGTCAGTCTAGCGGGAGGATCCCGGGGGAGACCCAGTACTTC.

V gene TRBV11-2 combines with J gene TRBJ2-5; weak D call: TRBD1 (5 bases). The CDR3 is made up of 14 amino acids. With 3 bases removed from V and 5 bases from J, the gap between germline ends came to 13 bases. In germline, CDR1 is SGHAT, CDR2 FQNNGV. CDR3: CASSFEQVRETQYF. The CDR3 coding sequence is TGTGCCAGCAGCTTCGAACAGGTCCGGGAGACCCAGTACTTC.

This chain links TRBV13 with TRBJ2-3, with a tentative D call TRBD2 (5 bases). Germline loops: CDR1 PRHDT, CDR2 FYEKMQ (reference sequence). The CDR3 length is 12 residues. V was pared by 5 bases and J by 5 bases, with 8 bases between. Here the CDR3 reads CASSVGGDTQYF. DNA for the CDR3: TGTGCCAGCAGCGTCGGAGGAGATACGCAGTATTTT.

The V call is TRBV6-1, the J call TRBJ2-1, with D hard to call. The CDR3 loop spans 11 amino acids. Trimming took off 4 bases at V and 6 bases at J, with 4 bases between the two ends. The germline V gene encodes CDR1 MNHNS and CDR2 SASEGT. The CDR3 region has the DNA TGTGCCAGCAGTGCTCGCAATGAGCAGTTCTTC. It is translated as CASSARNEQFF.

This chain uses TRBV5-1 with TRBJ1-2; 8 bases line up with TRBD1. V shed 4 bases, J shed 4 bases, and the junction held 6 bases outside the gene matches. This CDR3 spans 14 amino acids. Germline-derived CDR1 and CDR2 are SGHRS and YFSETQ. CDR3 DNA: TGCGCCAGCAGCCCCGGACAGGGAGCCTATGGCTACACCTTC. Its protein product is CASSPGQGAYGYTF.

The CDR3 sequence: CASSFPGGSSYEQYF. The CDR3 bases are TGTGCCAGCAGCTTCCCAGGGGGCAGCTCCTACGAGCAGTACTTC. The chain uses TRBV5-6 and TRBJ2-7; 8 bases map to TRBD1. CDR3 length: 15 amino acids. V trimming: 2 bases; J trimming: 0 bases; junction bases outside the gene matches: 4. Germline V CDR1 and CDR2: SGHDT, YYEEEE.

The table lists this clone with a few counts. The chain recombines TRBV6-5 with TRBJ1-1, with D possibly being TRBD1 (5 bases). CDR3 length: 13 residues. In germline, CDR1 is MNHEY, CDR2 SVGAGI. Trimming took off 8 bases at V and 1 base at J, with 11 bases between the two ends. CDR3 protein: CASQMGGNTEAFF. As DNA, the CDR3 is TGTGCCAGCCAGATGGGGGGGAACACTGAAGCTTTCTTT.

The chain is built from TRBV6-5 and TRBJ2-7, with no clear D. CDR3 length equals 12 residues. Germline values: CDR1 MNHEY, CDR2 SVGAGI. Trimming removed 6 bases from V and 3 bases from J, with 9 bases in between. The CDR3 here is CASRTADYEQYF. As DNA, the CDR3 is TGTGCCAGCAGGACGGCCGACTACGAGCAGTACTTC.

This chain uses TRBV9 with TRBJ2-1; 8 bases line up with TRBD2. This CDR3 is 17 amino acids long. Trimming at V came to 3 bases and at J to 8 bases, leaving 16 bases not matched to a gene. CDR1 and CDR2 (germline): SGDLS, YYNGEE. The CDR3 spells CASSAAFSGGPRYEQFF. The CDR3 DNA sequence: TGTGCCAGCAGCGCAGCCTTCTCGGGAGGGCCTAGGTATGAGCAGTTCTTC.

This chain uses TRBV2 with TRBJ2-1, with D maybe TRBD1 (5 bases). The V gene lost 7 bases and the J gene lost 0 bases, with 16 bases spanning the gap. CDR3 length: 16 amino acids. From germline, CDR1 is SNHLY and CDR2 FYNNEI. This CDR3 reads CASTKGLVISYNEQFF. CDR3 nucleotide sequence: TGTGCCAGCACCAAGGGGCTAGTCATCTCCTACAATGAGCAGTTCTTC.

CDR3 DNA: TGTGCCAGCAGTCGGAGACAGGAGATAGAAAAACTGTTTTTT. It translates to CASSRRQEIEKLFF. The chain combines TRBV25-1 with TRBJ1-4; D possibly corresponds to TRBD1 (6 bases). Germline values: CDR1 MGHDK, CDR2 SYGVNS. V was cut by 5 bases and J by 8 bases, with 15 bases left in between. The CDR3 has 14 amino acids.